This TCR beta chain was observed in a study of blood T cell repertoires in COVID-19. In the study overall: Sample material is recorded as cDNA or gDNA derived from T cells, B-cell-depleted T cells, or PBMCs.

There are 21 residues in the CDR3. In germline, CDR1 is LNHDA, CDR2 SQIVND (reference sequence). Trimming cost V 3 bases and J 1 base, with 30 bases left between them. Produced via immunoSEQ multiplex PCR; TCRdb's table is partial and in-frame only. The sample contains about 200,000 clones, around 90% of which appear only once. The clonotype was recovered from a man aged 35-49 years with acute or convalescent COVID-19. The chain recombines TRBV19 with TRBJ1-1, with D perhaps TRBD1 (6 bases). Sequencing used peripheral blood. The CDR3 region has the DNA TGTGCCAGTAGTATCCATTCGAGGGGACTAGGGGGGAGACCTGAGAACACTGAAGCTTTCTTT. Translated: CASSIHSRGLGGRPENTEAFF.